These 29 T cell receptor beta chains came from one sample sequenced in a study of T cells after yellow fever vaccination. From the 5' RACE reads, TCRdb called clonotypes with MiXCR, one entry per CDR3 protein. The sample yields around 250,000 distinct CDR3 sequences, 6% to 7.5% seen once. The source was CD4+ T cells sorted from PBMCs, collected 15 days after the yellow fever booster vaccination. All receptors derive from a man between 25 and 39 years old who received the YFV17D yellow fever vaccine.

This clonotype was picked up many times. This chain links TRBV9 with TRBJ2-1; no firm D call. The germline V gene has CDR1 SGDLS and CDR2 YYNGEE. Between the trimmed V and J ends, which lost 1 base and 3 bases, there was a span of 11 bases. CDR3 length equals 15 residues. The DNA of the CDR3 is TGTGCCAGCAGCGTATTTGGCGGCCACTACAATGAGCAGTTCTTC. Encoded protein: CASSVFGGHYNEQFF.

This clonotype was observed at least ten times. J is TRBJ1-4 and V is TRBV7-8; 7 bases align to TRBD1. The CDR3 length is 14 residues. V trimming: 3 bases; J trimming: 7 bases; junction bases outside the gene matches: 5. Germline V lookup: CDR1 SGHVS, CDR2 FQNEAQ. The CDR3 nucleotides are TGTGCCAGCAGCTTCCGACAGGGAAGTGAAAAACTGTTTTTT. This codes for CASSFRQGSEKLFF.

This clonotype was found a few times. This chain joins TRBV7-2 and TRBJ2-7; D is possibly TRBD1 (6 bases). Trimming took 0 bases from V and 2 from J, leaving 11 bases between them. The CDR3 runs to 15 residues. Per the germline V gene, CDR1 is SGHTA and CDR2 is FQGNSA. The CDR3 DNA sequence: TGTGCCAGCAGCTTAGCCGGGACACGAGCCTACGAGCAGTACTTC. Translated: CASSLAGTRAYEQYF.

The chain joins TRBV9 to TRBJ2-7; no clear D gene. Looked up from germline, CDR1 is SGDLS and CDR2 is YYNGEE. The V gene lost 0 bases and the J gene lost 3 bases, with 10 bases spanning the gap. This CDR3 comprises 14 residues. The CDR3 here is CASSVGLTNYEQYF. The CDR3 DNA reads as TGTGCCAGCAGCGTAGGTCTAACAAACTACGAGCAGTACTTC. The whole variable domain, filled in from reference TRBV9 and TRBJ2-7, reads DSGVTQTPKHLITATGQRVTLRCSPRSGDLSVYWYQQSLDQGLQFLIQYYNGEERAKGNILERFSAQQFPDLHSELNLSSLELGDSALYFCASSVGLTNYEQYFGPGTRLTVT.

In this sample, this clonotype turned up a few times. The V call is TRBV6-2 or TRBV6-3, the J call TRBJ1-5, with a possible D match to TRBD1 (6 bases). CDR1 MNHEY and CDR2 SVGEGT come from the germline V gene. CDR3 length equals 15 residues. The V gene lost 6 bases and the J gene lost 5 bases, with 17 bases spanning the gap. This CDR3 is CASSQAPGGYQPQHF. As DNA, the CDR3 is TGTGCCAGCAGCCAAGCCCCCGGGGGCTATCAGCCCCAGCATTTT.

V gene TRBV30 combines with J gene TRBJ2-1; unclear D gene. The CDR3 totals 15 residues. In germline, CDR1 is GTSNPN, CDR2 SVGIG (reference sequence). Trimming left V 5 bases short and J 0 bases short, with 14 bases between. The CDR3 bases are TGTGCCTGGGTTGCGGCTGCGAGCTCCTACAATGAGCAGTTCTTC. It is translated as CAWVAAASSYNEQFF.

The table lists this clonotype with many counts. The rearrangement links TRBV20-1 to TRBJ2-1; D unclear. The length of the CDR3 is 14 residues. Trimming stripped 5 bases from V and 4 bases from J, with 15 bases between. The V gene's germline CDR1 is DFQATT and CDR2 SNEGSKA (reference sequence). This CDR3 reads CSAGILWGYNEQFF. The DNA of the CDR3 is TGCAGTGCTGGGATCCTCTGGGGATACAATGAGCAGTTCTTC.

This clonotype has a count of ten or more. The genes are TRBV4-2 and TRBJ2-7; no clear D gene. The CDR3 extends over 12 amino acids. V lost 0 bases, J lost 5 bases, and 5 bases lay in between. Germline CDR1 LGHNA, CDR2 YNFKEQ. The CDR3 nucleotides read TGTGCCAGCAGCCAAGAACCCCACGAGCAGTACTTC. Translating gives CASSQEPHEQYF.

This chain connects TRBV20-1 to TRBJ2-1, with 9 bases that match TRBD2. V shed 2 bases and J 0 bases; nucleotides not matched to a gene: 8. In germline, CDR1 is DFQATT, CDR2 SNEGSKA (reference sequence). This CDR3 has 17 amino acids. For the CDR3, the DNA is TGCAGTGCTAGATTGGCGGGAGGGCCTAGCTCCTACAATGAGCAGTTCTTC. This gives the protein CSARLAGGPSSYNEQFF.

This clonotype was counted ten times or more. This chain uses TRBV29-1 with TRBJ1-5; 10 bases agree with TRBD1. The CDR3 extends over 14 amino acids. V shed 6 bases and J 4 bases; nucleotides not matched to a gene: 6. The germline CDR1 and CDR2 sequences are SQVTM and ANQGSEA. The CDR3: CSVAGTGVNQPQHF. The CDR3 DNA reads TGCAGCGTCGCCGGGACAGGGGTTAATCAGCCCCAGCATTTT. The complete variable domain, with remaining parts taken from reference TRBV29-1 and TRBJ1-5, reads SAVISQKPSRDICQRGTSLTIQCQVDSQVTMMFWYRQQPGQSLTLIATANQGSEATYESGFVIDKFPISRPNLTFSTLTVSNMSPEDSSIYLCSVAGTGVNQPQHFGDGTRLSIL.

This clonotype was picked up many times. J is TRBJ2-2 and V is TRBV4-3; 10 bases align to TRBD2. V lost 4 bases, J lost 4 bases, and 0 bases stayed unmatched. Germline CDR1 reads LGHNA; CDR2 reads YSLEER. The CDR3 is 14 amino acids. The CDR3 here is CASSRTSGTGELFF. CDR3 sequence (DNA): TGCGCCAGCAGCCGGACTAGCGGCACCGGGGAGCTGTTTTTT.

J is TRBJ2-5 and V is TRBV7-8; TRBD2 agrees at 8 bases. Per the germline V gene, CDR1 is SGHVS and CDR2 is FQNEAQ. The CDR3 covers 13 residues. V shed 5 bases, J shed 4 bases, and the junction held 3 bases outside the gene matches. CDR3 nucleotide sequence: TGTGCCAGCAGCCGAGCGGGAGCAGAGACCCAGTACTTC. Protein sequence: CASSRAGAETQYF.

This clonotype was observed a handful of times. The CDR3 sequence: CAHAGGPGINEQFF. The CDR3 DNA reads as TGTGCTCACGCGGGGGGCCCTGGCATCAATGAGCAGTTCTTC. The gene calls are TRBV6-2 or TRBV6-3 and TRBJ2-1; TRBD2 matches 8 bases. Germline values: CDR1 MNHEY, CDR2 SVGEGT. The CDR3 consists of 14 residues.

V and J are TRBV2 and TRBJ2-5, with D possibly TRBD2 on 5 matching bases. From germline, CDR1 is SNHLY and CDR2 FYNNEI. The CDR3 has 15 amino acids. Trimming shortened V by 1 base and J by 6 bases, and 15 bases separated the two germline ends. In nucleotides, the CDR3 is TGTGCCAGCAGTGAAGTGCGGGTGAGGGTCCAGACCCAGTACTTC. Translating gives CASSEVRVRVQTQYF.

This clonotype was recorded many times. The chain joins TRBV7-2 to TRBJ1-2; D gene ambiguous. This CDR3 contains 14 residues. Trimming took 1 base from V and 5 from J, leaving 11 bases between them. Germline V gene lookup returns CDR1 SGHTA and CDR2 FQGNSA. The DNA of the CDR3 is TGTGCCAGCAGCTTAGGGGCGGGAGATTATGGCTACACCTTC. The encoded protein is CASSLGAGDYGYTF.

The V gene is TRBV6-1, the J gene TRBJ2-6, with TRBD2 as a possible D gene (5 bases). CDR3 size: 13 residues. CDR1 and CDR2 (germline): MNHNS, SASEGT. Trimming pared 7 bases from V and 9 bases from J, leaving 13 bases between. CDR3 protein: CASNEAGYNVLTF. The CDR3 DNA is TGTGCCAGCAACGAGGCGGGCTACAACGTCCTGACTTTC.

The CDR3 DNA reads TGTGCCAGCAGCCAAGAGTCAGGGCGCGAGCAGTACTTC. Translating gives CASSQESGREQYF. The chain links TRBV3-1 to TRBJ2-7; maybe TRBD1 (5 bases). V was clipped by 0 bases and J by 6 bases, with 9 bases between them. This CDR3 has 13 residues. CDR1 LGHDT and CDR2 YNNKEL come from the germline V gene (reference sequence).

The chain couples TRBV29-1 to TRBJ2-7; TRBD1 might be the D (8 bases). The CDR3 runs to 12 residues. The germline V and J ends were trimmed by 7 bases and 9 bases, with 19 bases remaining between them. Germline V lookup: CDR1 SQVTM, CDR2 ANQGSEA. CDR3 sequence: CSGMTGEGTQYF. The CDR3 region has the DNA TGCAGCGGGATGACAGGGGAGGGGACGCAGTACTTC.

The DNA for the CDR3 is TGTGCCAGCAGCCCGGGGGGAGCCGAAAAACTGTTTTTT. This codes for CASSPGGAEKLFF. This chain joins TRBV7-2 and TRBJ1-4; D might be TRBD1 (5 bases). The V gene lost 5 bases and the J gene lost 8 bases, with 12 bases spanning the gap. Germline V gives CDR1 SGHTA, CDR2 FQGNSA. The CDR3 runs to 13 residues.

This chain uses TRBV9 with TRBJ2-7; 8 bases map to TRBD2. The junction had 7 bases not matched to a gene; V was cut back by 3 bases and J by 2 bases. Looked up from germline, CDR1 is SGDLS and CDR2 is YYNGEE. The CDR3 has 15 amino acids. The CDR3 coding sequence is TGTGCCAGCAGCGGACGGGGGGGCGGACCCTACGAGCAGTACTTC. Translation: CASSGRGGGPYEQYF. Complete variable domain (other parts from reference TRBV9 and TRBJ2-7): DSGVTQTPKHLITATGQRVTLRCSPRSGDLSVYWYQQSLDQGLQFLIQYYNGEERAKGNILERFSAQQFPDLHSELNLSSLELGDSALYFCASSGRGGGPYEQYFGPGTRLTVT.

With regard to this clonotype: The junction departs from germline at one end; a sequencing error may be responsible. This chain uses TRBV7-7 with TRBJ2-5, with a tentative D call TRBD2 (6 bases). CDR1 and CDR2 from the germline V gene are SSHAT and FNYEAQ (reference sequence). This CDR3 has 13 amino acids. The CDR3 reads CASSLALEGTQYF. The CDR3 nucleotides are TGTGCTAGCAGCTTAGCGTTGGAGGGGACCCAGTACTTC.

This clonotype was detected many times. The chain is built from TRBV28 and TRBJ2-7, with TRBD2 identical over 13 bases. The CDR3 length is 15 residues. The germline CDR1 and CDR2 sequences are MDHEN and SYDVKM. V lost 4 bases and J lost 5; bases outside the gene matches: 5. CDR3 residues: CASSSAGTSGNEQYF. The CDR3 nucleotides are TGTGCCAGCAGTTCCGCCGGGACTAGCGGGAACGAGCAGTACTTC.

This clonotype was counted a few times. The chain couples TRBV15 to TRBJ2-2; TRBD2 aligns across 7 bases. Trimming at V came to 3 bases and at J to 4 bases, leaving 8 bases not matched to a gene. Germline CDR1 LNHNV, CDR2 YYDKDF (reference sequence). The CDR3 sequence is 16 residues long. CDR3 coding DNA: TGTGCCACCAGCAGGGCGATGGGGGGGAGCACCGGGGAGCTGTTTTTT. Protein sequence: CATSRAMGGSTGELFF.

On this clonotype: A read error may explain this, as a much larger clone is one base away. The V call is TRBV5-1, the J call TRBJ2-5; 7 bases are a match to TRBD1. CDR1 and CDR2 (germline): SGHRS, YFSETQ. Trimming removed 8 bases from V and 5 bases from J; junction bases left unmatched: 9. The CDR3 spans 13 residues. CDR3 residues: CASNKGQHETQYF. CDR3 DNA: TGCGCCAGTAACAAGGGACAGCATGAGACCCAGTACTTC.

CDR3 nucleotide sequence: TGTGCCAGCTCCACGGGCGTGATACGCACAGATACGCAGTATTTT. Protein product: CASSTGVIRTDTQYF. The rearrangement joins TRBV18 to TRBJ2-3; no reliable D call. Germline V gene data show CDR1 as KGHSH and CDR2 as LQKENI. CDR3 length: 15 amino acids. V shed 6 bases and J shed 1 base, with 14 bases lying between them.

The CDR3 region has the DNA TGTGCCAGCAGTTACCGTTGGGGGACTAGCGGGAACAATGAGCAGTTCTTC. This codes for CASSYRWGTSGNNEQFF. V usage is TRBV6-2 or TRBV6-3 and J usage is TRBJ2-1, with 13 positions matching TRBD2. After removal of 2 bases from V and 5 bases from J, the junction contained 6 bases not matched to a gene. The CDR3 contains 17 residues. Germline V lookup: CDR1 MNHEY, CDR2 SVGEGT.

The gene calls are TRBV10-2 and TRBJ1-3; 7 positions agree with TRBD1. Per germline, CDR1 WSHSY and CDR2 SAAADI. V was pared by 7 bases and J by 0 bases, with 6 bases of the junction left unmatched. The CDR3 has 15 amino acids. The CDR3 protein is CASMGQTFSGNTIYF. The CDR3, as DNA: TGCGCCAGCATGGGACAGACCTTCTCTGGAAACACCATATATTTT.

This clonotype appeared many times. J is TRBJ2-2 and V is TRBV27; the D gene is possibly TRBD1 (6 bases). The germline V gene encodes CDR1 MNHEY and CDR2 SMNVEV (reference sequence). The CDR3 is 15 amino acids. Trimming left V 2 bases short and J 5 bases short, with 12 bases between. CDR3 sequence: CASSLAGALTGELFF. CDR3 bases: TGTGCCAGCAGTTTAGCAGGGGCTCTAACCGGGGAGCTGTTTTTT.

This chain connects TRBV7-9 to TRBJ2-7, with 10 bases that match TRBD1. Looked up from germline, CDR1 is SEHNR and CDR2 is FQNEAQ (reference sequence). There are 15 residues in the CDR3. Trimming at V came to 4 bases and at J to 12 bases, leaving 15 bases not matched to a gene. This CDR3 is CASSSPGGQGGKGYF. In nucleotides, the CDR3 is TGTGCCAGCAGCTCGCCCGGCGGACAGGGGGGAAAAGGGTACTTC.